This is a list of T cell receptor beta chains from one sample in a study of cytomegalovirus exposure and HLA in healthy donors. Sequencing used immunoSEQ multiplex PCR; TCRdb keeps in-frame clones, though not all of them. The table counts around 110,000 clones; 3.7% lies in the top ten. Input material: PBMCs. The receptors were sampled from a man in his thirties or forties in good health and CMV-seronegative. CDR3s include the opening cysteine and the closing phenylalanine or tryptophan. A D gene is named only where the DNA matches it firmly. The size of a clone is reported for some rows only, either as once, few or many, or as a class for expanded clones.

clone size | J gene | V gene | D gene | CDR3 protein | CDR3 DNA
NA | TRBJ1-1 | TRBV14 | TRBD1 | CASSLYRGRGGMNTEAFF | TGTGCCAGCAGCCTGTACAGGGGGCGCGGGGGCATGAACACTGAAGCTTTCTTT
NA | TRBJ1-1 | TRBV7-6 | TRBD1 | CASRQAGGTEAFF | TGTGCCAGCAGACAGGCAGGGGGCACTGAAGCTTTCTTT
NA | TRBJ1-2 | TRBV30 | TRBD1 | CAWSLGGQGGYTF | TGTGCCTGGAGTTTAGGGGGACAGGGAGGCTACACCTTC
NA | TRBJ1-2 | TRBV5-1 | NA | CASSLDPATAYGYTF | TGCGCCAGCAGCTTGGACCCGGCGACAGCCTATGGCTACACCTTC
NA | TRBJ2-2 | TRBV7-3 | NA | CASSLSPWAELGSGELFF | TGTGCCAGCAGCTTAAGTCCGTGGGCAGAACTAGGATCCGGGGAGCTGTTTTTT
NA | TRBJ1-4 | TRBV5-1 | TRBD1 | CASVLTGGVGEKLFF | TGCGCCAGCGTTCTAACAGGGGGCGTAGGCGAAAAACTGTTTTTT
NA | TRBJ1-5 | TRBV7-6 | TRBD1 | CASSLTPGTGEYQPQHF | TGTGCCAGCAGCTTGACCCCCGGGACAGGGGAATATCAGCCCCAGCATTTT
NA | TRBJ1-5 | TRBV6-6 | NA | CASRLQQGEGNQPQHF | TGTGCCAGCAGGTTACAACAGGGAGAGGGCAATCAGCCCCAGCATTTT
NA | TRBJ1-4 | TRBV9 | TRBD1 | CASSARQGRSEKLFF | TGTGCCAGCAGCGCCCGACAGGGGCGTTCCGAAAAACTGTTTTTT
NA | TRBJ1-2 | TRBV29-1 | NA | CSAPVTSLNYTF | TGCAGCGCCCCGGTCACCTCACTAAACTACACCTTC
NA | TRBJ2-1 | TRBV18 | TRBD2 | CASSPLPSGGKNEQFF | TGTGCCAGCTCACCCCTTCCCAGCGGGGGTAAGAATGAGCAGTTCTTC
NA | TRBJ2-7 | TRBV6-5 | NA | CASSWIDSSYEQYF | TGTGCCAGCAGTTGGATCGACAGTTCCTACGAGCAGTACTTC
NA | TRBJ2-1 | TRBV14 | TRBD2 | CASSRDYNSEQFF | TGTGCCAGCAGCCGGGACTATAATTCTGAGCAGTTCTTC
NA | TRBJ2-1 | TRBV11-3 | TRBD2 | CASSHWTSGVNEQFF | TGTGCCAGCAGCCATTGGACTAGCGGGGTCAATGAGCAGTTCTTC
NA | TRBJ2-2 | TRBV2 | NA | CASSDPTGSHRANTGELFF | TGTGCCAGCAGTGATCCGACAGGTAGCCATCGCGCGAACACCGGGGAGCTGTTTTTT
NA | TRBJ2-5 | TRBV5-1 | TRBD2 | CASSFGLAGSETQYF | TGCGCCAGCAGCTTTGGTCTAGCGGGGTCAGAGACCCAGTACTTC
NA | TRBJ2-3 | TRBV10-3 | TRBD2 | CAISDTSGGAGGTDTQYF | TGTGCCATCAGTGACACTAGCGGGGGGGCCGGAGGGACAGATACGCAGTATTTT
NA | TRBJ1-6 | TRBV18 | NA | CASSPTSTYNSPLHF | TGTGCCAGCTCACCTACATCAACCTATAATTCACCCCTCCACTTT
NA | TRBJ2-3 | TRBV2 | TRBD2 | CASNLRLAELGDTQYF | TGTGCCAGCAATTTGCGTCTAGCGGAACTCGGGGATACGCAGTATTTT
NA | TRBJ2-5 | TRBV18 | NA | CASSLATGRRQETQYF | TGTGCCAGCTCTCTTGCGACGGGGAGAAGGCAAGAGACCCAGTACTTC
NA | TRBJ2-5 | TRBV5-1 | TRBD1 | CASSLEGGQGVSGTQYF | TGCGCCAGCAGCTTGGAGGGGGGACAGGGGGTCTCGGGGACCCAGTACTTC
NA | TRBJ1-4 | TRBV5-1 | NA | CASSDPAGDEKLFF | TGCGCCAGCAGCGATCCGGCGGGGGATGAAAAACTGTTTTTT
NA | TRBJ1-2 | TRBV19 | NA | CASVINRESHGYTF | TGTGCCAGTGTGATTAACAGGGAATCACATGGCTACACCTTC
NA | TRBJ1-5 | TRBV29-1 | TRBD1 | CSVGDRDQPQHF | TGCAGCGTTGGGGACAGGGATCAGCCCCAGCATTTT
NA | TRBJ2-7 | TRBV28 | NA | CASSSSPARLTSYEQYF | TGTGCCAGCAGTTCATCCCCCGCCAGGCTCACCTCCTACGAGCAGTACTTC
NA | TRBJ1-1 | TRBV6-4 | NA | CASRSLPSNTEAFF | TGTGCCAGCAGGTCACTCCCATCCAACACTGAAGCTTTCTTT
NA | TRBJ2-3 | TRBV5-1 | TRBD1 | CASSLGGQGASDTQYF | TGCGCCAGCAGCTTAGGGGGACAGGGGGCATCAGATACGCAGTATTTT
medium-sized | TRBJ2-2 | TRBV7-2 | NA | CASSLAGAGLNQSTGELFF | TGTGCCAGCAGCTTAGCAGGGGCAGGGTTAAATCAATCCACCGGGGAGCTGTTTTTT
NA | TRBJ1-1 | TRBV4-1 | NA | CASSQAYRNTEAFF | TGCGCCAGCAGCCAAGCCTACAGGAACACTGAAGCTTTCTTT
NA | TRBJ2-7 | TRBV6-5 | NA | CASSYSQGTYEQYF | TGTGCCAGCAGTTACTCGCAGGGGACCTACGAGCAGTACTTC
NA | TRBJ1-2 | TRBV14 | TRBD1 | CASSRALGTVSNGYTF | TGTGCCAGCAGCCGGGCCCTTGGGACAGTCTCAAATGGCTACACCTTC
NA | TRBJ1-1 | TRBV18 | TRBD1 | CASSLGQGEAFF | TGTGCCAGCTCCCTAGGACAGGGTGAAGCTTTCTTT
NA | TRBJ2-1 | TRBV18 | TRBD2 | CASSGGLAGSNEQFF | TGTGCCAGCTCCGGGGGACTAGCGGGGTCCAATGAGCAGTTCTTC
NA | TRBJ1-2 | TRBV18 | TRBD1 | CASSHTSYIGTGDGANYGYTF | TGTGCCAGCTCACACACCTCCTACATAGGGACAGGGGATGGAGCTAACTATGGCTACACCTTC
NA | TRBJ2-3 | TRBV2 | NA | CASSDGSSSAGSTDTQYF | TGTGCCAGCAGTGATGGATCATCATCGGCAGGTAGCACAGATACGCAGTATTTT
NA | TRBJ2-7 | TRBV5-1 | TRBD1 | CASSLWGQEGNEQYF | TGCGCCAGCAGCTTGTGGGGACAGGAAGGGAACGAGCAGTACTTC
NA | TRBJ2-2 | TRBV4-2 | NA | CASSQGQGSTGELFF | TGTGCCAGCAGCCAAGGTCAGGGGAGCACCGGGGAGCTGTTTTTT
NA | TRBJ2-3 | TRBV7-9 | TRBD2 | CASSFPSKREGQDTQYF | TGTGCCAGCAGCTTTCCTTCCAAGCGGGAAGGGCAGGATACGCAGTATTTT
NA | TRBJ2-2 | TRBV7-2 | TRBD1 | CASSSRTGFRVTGELFF | TGTGCCAGCAGCTCACGGACAGGGTTCCGCGTCACCGGGGAGCTGTTTTTT